In this sample, the clone carrying this T cell receptor (beta chain) turned up a few times. What it binds is not known. This entry belongs to a study of post-analysis software for immune sequencing data. General study points: Strong same-batch co-clustering of samples appeared with F measure clustering. Among four or five TRBV segments more frequent in patients than controls were TRBV5-6, TRBV5-1 and TRBV20-1. Diversity measured as normalized Chao1 was significantly lower in multiple sclerosis patients than in controls.

Unique-molecular-identifier-tagged TCR beta cDNA libraries were used. MiXCR, run by TCRdb on the PCR reads, gives a single entry per CDR3 protein. The table includes about 540,000 distinct CDR3 sequences, under 40% detected once. In germline, CDR1 is SEHNR, CDR2 FQNEAQ (reference sequence). With 5 bases removed from V and 3 bases from J, the gap between germline ends came to 14 bases. CDR3 length equals 14 residues. The genes are TRBV7-9 and TRBJ2-7; D may match TRBD1 or TRBD2 (6 bases each). The sequenced sample was blood. This sequence originates from a girl younger than 18 with multiple sclerosis. CDR3 in DNA: TGTGCCAGCAGCCGAGGGGGGATGAGCTACGAGCAGTACTTC. Residues: CASSRGGMSYEQYF.